These 8 T cell receptor beta chains originate from one sample sequenced in a study of blood T cells in healthy people across ages (dated by TCRdb to 2013 to 2016). Libraries were constructed by 5' RACE. Sequenced on an Illumina HiSeq 2500. A second PCR of 7 to 11 cycles was run with a J-beta primer mix and a sample-barcoded 5' primer. Through fastp at Q25 and MiXCR, TCRdb rebuilt clones from the public reads, retaining in-frame beta chains. Each CDR3 protein appears once, grouped with its most common genes and DNA. In all, the sample holds some 670,000 distinct CDR3 sequences, and 45% to 60% of those were seen once. The biggest ten clones account for approximately 12% of the sample. Material: blood. The receptors here all came from a woman older than 75 in good health.

The rearrangement uses TRBV14 and TRBJ2-4; D is uncertain. The J call may be faulty, since TRBJ2-7 better matches the DNA end. Germline V gene sequence: CDR1 SGHDN, CDR2 FVKESK. The CDR3 loop spans 13 amino acids. The CDR3 sequence: CASSHLRLGEQYF. The CDR3 nucleotides are TGTGCCAGCAGCCATCTAAGGTTGGGCGAGCAGTACTTC.

This clonotype was counted many times. The chain recombines TRBV14 with TRBJ2-5, with 8 bases aligning to TRBD1. The length of the CDR3 is 14 residues. Germline assignment: CDR1 SGHDN and CDR2 FVKESK. Unmatched junction bases numbered 7, after V lost 7 bases and J lost 3 bases. CDR3 protein: CASNPGTGKETQYF. The CDR3 nucleotides read TGTGCCAGCAACCCCGGGACAGGCAAAGAGACCCAGTACTTC.

The chain uses TRBV7-2 and TRBJ2-4, with D possibly being TRBD1 (6 bases). The end of the DNA is better explained by TRBJ2-7, so the J call may be wrong. CDR3 length: 13 residues. CDR1 is SGHTA, CDR2 FQGNSA, per germline. The CDR3, as DNA: TGTGCCAGCAGCCGACAGGAGTACTACGAGCAGTACTTC. Its translation: CASSRQEYYEQYF.

The chain employs TRBV29-1 and TRBJ2-2; 8 bases fit TRBD1. Germline CDR1 is SQVTM and CDR2 is ANQGSEA. The CDR3 has 17 residues. The V and J ends lost 0 bases and 3 bases, in that order; junction bases with no gene match: 9. CDR3 residues: CSVEDLPRGQYTGELFF. DNA of the CDR3: TGCAGCGTTGAAGATCTTCCCAGGGGGCAGTACACCGGGGAGCTGTTTTTT.

The chain couples TRBV29-1 to TRBJ2-7, with 7 positions matching TRBD1. The CDR3 spans 17 residues. From germline, CDR1 is SQVTM and CDR2 ANQGSEA. V lost 1 base, J lost 4 bases, and 16 bases stayed unmatched. The DNA for the CDR3 is TGCAGCGTTGAAGGCACCCACAGGGGCTCGCCTAATTACGAGCAGTACTTC. This gives the protein CSVEGTHRGSPNYEQYF.

This clonotype was found once. Compared with germline, one end of the junction differs, possibly owing to a read error. The chain links TRBV13 to TRBJ2-5; D call uncertain. CDR3 length: 15 amino acids. From germline, CDR1 is PRHDT and CDR2 FYEKMQ (reference sequence). CDR3 amino acids: CASRLVVGNSLPQYF. DNA for the CDR3: TGTGCCAGCAGATTAGTAGTCGGCAACAGCCTCCCGCAGTACTTC.

The J gene is TRBJ2-3, the V gene TRBV24-1; perhaps TRBD2 as D (6 bases). Germline loops: CDR1 KGHDR, CDR2 SFDVKD. The ends were cut back, 8 bases at V and 6 bases at J, with 14 bases in the middle. CDR3 length: 13 amino acids. The CDR3 sequence is CATKASGPDTQYF. DNA for the CDR3: TGTGCCACCAAAGCCAGCGGGCCGGATACGCAGTATTTT.

This clonotype appeared a single time. V is TRBV9 and J is TRBJ2-3; D might be TRBD2 (5 bases). CDR3 length equals 13 residues. V lost 4 bases, J lost 9 bases, and 15 bases lay in between. Germline lookup yields CDR1 SGDLS and CDR2 YYNGEE. This CDR3 is CASSRRGGETQYF. For the CDR3, the DNA is TGTGCCAGCAGCCGACGGGGTGGGGAAACGCAGTATTTT.